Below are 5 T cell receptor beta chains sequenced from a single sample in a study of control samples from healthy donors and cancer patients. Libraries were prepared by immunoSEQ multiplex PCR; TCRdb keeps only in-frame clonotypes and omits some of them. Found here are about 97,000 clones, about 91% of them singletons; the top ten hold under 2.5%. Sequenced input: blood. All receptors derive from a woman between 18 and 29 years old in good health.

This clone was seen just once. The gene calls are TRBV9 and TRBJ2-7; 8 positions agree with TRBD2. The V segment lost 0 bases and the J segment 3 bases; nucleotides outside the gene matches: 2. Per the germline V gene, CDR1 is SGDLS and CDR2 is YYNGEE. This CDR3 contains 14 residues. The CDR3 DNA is TGTGCCAGCAGCGTAGCGGGAGGGGGCTACGAGCAGTACTTC. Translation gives CASSVAGGGYEQYF.

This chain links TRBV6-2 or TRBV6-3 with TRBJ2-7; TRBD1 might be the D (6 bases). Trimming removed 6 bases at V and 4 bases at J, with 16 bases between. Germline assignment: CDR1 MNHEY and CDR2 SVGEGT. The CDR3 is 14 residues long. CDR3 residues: CASSRPGTNYEQYF. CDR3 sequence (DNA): TGTGCCAGCAGCCGACCCGGGACAAATTACGAGCAGTACTTC.

CDR3 residues: CATSRQETGELFF. The CDR3 DNA reads TGTGCCACCAGCAGACAGGAGACCGGGGAGCTGTTTTTT. The rearrangement uses TRBV15 and TRBJ2-2; D not resolved. The CDR3 loop spans 13 amino acids. Trimming stripped 2 bases from V and 5 bases from J, with 6 bases between. Germline V CDR1 and CDR2: LNHNV, YYDKDF (reference sequence).

CDR3 region: CASSFPREGRKLFF. The CDR3 DNA is TGTGCCAGCAGCTTCCCTCGGGAGGGAAGGAAACTGTTTTTT. The genes are TRBV7-2 and TRBJ1-4; D gene ambiguous. Germline V gives CDR1 SGHTA, CDR2 FQGNSA. The CDR3 extends over 14 amino acids. Trimming left V 3 bases short and J 11 bases short, with 16 bases between.

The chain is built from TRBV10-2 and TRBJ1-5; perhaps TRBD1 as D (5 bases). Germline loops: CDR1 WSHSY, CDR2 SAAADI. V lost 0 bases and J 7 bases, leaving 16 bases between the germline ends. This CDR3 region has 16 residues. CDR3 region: CASSESPLVWDQPQHF. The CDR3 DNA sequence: TGCGCCAGCAGTGAGTCCCCGTTGGTTTGGGACCAGCCCCAGCATTTT.